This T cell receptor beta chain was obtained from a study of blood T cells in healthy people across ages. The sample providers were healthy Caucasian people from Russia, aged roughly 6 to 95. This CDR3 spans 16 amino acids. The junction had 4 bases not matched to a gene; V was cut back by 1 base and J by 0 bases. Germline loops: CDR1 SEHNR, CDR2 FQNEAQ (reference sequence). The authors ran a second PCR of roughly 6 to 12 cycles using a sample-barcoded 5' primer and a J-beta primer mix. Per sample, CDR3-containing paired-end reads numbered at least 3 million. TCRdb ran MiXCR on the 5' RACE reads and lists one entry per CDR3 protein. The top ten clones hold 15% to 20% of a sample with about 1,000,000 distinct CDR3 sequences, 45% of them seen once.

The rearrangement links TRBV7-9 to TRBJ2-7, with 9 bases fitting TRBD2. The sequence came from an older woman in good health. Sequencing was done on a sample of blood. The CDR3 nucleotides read TGTGCCAGCAGCTTAGTGGCTAGCGGGAACTCCTACGAGCAGTACTTC. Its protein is CASSLVASGNSYEQYF. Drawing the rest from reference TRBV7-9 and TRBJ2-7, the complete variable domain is DTGVSQNPRHKITKRGQNVTFRCDPISEHNRLYWYRQTLGQGPEFLTYFQNEAQLEKSRLLSDRFSAERPKGSFSTLEIQRTEQGDSAMYLCASSLVASGNSYEQYFGPGTRLTVT.